The table lists the clone carrying this T cell receptor (beta chain) with many counts. The data were obtained in a study of T-cell reconstitution after alpha-beta-depleted transplantation in children. V shed 2 bases, J shed 0 bases, and the junction held 0 bases outside the gene matches. The CDR3 has 15 residues. Germline assignment: CDR1 LGHDT and CDR2 YNNKEL (reference sequence). The authors prepared the TCRbeta library with unique molecular identifiers. From the PCR reads, TCRdb called clonotypes with MiXCR, one entry per CDR3 protein. Of around 400,000 distinct CDR3 sequences listed, 11% are singletons.

The receptor was derived from a human donor who donated a stem cell graft to a child with acute myeloid leukemia. The rearrangement links TRBV3-1 to TRBJ2-5; 10 bases fit TRBD2. The sequencing used PBMCs from the stem cell graft donor, collected from the stem cell graft. DNA for the CDR3: TGTGCCAGCAGCCAACTAGCGGGGGACCAAGAGACCCAGTACTTC. Encoded protein: CASSQLAGDQETQYF.